This T cell receptor beta chain is drawn from a study of blood T cell repertoires in COVID-19. Study-wide context: Acute and convalescent COVID-19 samples came from the United States, Italy and Spain. Sources were T cells, B-cell-depleted T cells, or PBMCs; the material itself was cDNA or gDNA.

Authors' methods: Estimated nucleated cell counts came from reference gene primer amplification. The method was immunoSEQ multiplex PCR; TCRdb's version includes in-frame clones alone and lacks a portion of them. V, J and clone size are taken as reported in that table, and D and trimming were inferred from the DNA itself. The profile shows approximately 390,000 clones, around 87% of them singletons. The sequence derives from a man in his late teens or twenties with active or convalescent COVID-19. The sequencing input was peripheral blood.

The CDR3 reads CASSLGTGRENYGYTF. The DNA of the CDR3 is TGTGCCAGCAGTTTAGGTACTGGACGGGAAAACTATGGCTACACCTTC. V is TRBV28 and J is TRBJ1-2; the D is unclear. Deletions cut 2 bases from V and 2 bases from J, with 15 bases between. Germline CDR1 is MDHEN and CDR2 is SYDVKM. The CDR3 extends over 16 amino acids.